This T cell receptor (beta chain) was sequenced during a study of cytomegalovirus exposure and HLA in healthy donors. Study results and caveats: Donors were assumed by presence/absence analyses to have roughly uniform sequencing depth. It is likely that the observed cluster of highly shared sequence variants was a sequencing artifact. Earlier findings revealed that most TCR beta V segments proved productive either about 87% or about 30% of the time. High specificity and sensitivity for cytomegalovirus status were reported for the classifier.

The primer mix had 60 Vbeta and 13 Jbeta primers. Measured with immunoSEQ multiplex PCR; TCRdb has only the in-frame clones, and not every one. There are about 130,000 clones in the sample; 80% occur only once, and 1% lies in the top ten. Germline-derived CDR1 and CDR2 are SNHLY and FYNNEI. J was trimmed by 4 bases and V by 1 base; bases with no gene match: 6. CDR3 length: 16 amino acids. As to this clone: What it binds is not known.

The V gene is TRBV2, the J gene TRBJ2-3; 9 bases align to TRBD2. The source is a man between 40 and 49 years old in good health and CMV-seronegative. The material sequenced was PBMCs. CDR3 sequence (DNA): TGTGCCAGCAGTGAAGGCGGCGCGGGAGGGCCAGATACGCAGTATTTT. Translation: CASSEGGAGGPDTQYF.